The T cell receptor beta chain under discussion was sequenced for a study of control samples from healthy donors and cancer patients. Germline V CDR1 and CDR2: LGHNA, YNFKEQ. The CDR3 spans 20 residues. The trim removed 4 bases at V and 3 bases at J, leaving 11 bases unmatched. Data came from immunoSEQ multiplex PCR; TCRdb stores just in-frame clones and leaves some out. The data hold 80,000 to 100,000 clones, with approximately 81% observed a single time. The clonotype was recovered from a woman in her twenties or thirties in good health. Source material: blood. The rearrangement links TRBV4-2 to TRBJ2-2, with 16 bases matching TRBD2. Written as DNA, the CDR3 is TGTGCCAGCAGCCCTTTCCCGGGACTAGCGGGGGGGGTGGACACCGGGGAGCTGTTTTTT. Translation gives CASSPFPGLAGGVDTGELFF.